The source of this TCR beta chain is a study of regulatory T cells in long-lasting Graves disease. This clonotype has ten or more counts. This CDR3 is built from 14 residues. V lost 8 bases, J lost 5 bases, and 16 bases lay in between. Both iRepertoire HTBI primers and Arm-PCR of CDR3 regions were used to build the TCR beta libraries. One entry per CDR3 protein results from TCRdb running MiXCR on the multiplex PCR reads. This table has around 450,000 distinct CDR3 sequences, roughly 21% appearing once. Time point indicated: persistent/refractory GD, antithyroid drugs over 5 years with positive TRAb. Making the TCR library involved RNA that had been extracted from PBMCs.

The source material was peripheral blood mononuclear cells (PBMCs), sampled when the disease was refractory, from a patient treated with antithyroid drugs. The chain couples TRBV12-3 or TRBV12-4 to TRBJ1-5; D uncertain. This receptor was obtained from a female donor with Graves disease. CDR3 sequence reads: CASVVDLRHQPQHF. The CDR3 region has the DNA TGTGCCAGCGTCGTCGACCTTAGACATCAGCCCCAGCATTTT.